The 25 T cell receptor beta chains presented below share a single source sample, sequenced in a study of response to subunit inactivated influenza vaccine. TCRdb processed the RT-PCR reads anew with MiXCR; each CDR3 protein has one entry. Seen here are roughly 630,000 distinct CDR3 sequences, approximately 14% observed once, and the top ten hold less than 9%. This material consisted of PBMCs from blood, taken roughly 15 days before vaccination. The source is a middle-aged man who received an inactivated influenza vaccine.

The chain uses TRBV5-1 and TRBJ2-3, with D perhaps given as TRBD1 or TRBD2 (5 bases each). CDR1 and CDR2 from the germline V gene are SGHRS and YFSETQ. The V end was cut by 1 base, the J end by 3 bases, with 9 bases between. This CDR3 spans 14 amino acids. The CDR3: CASSLSRETDTQYF. The CDR3 nucleotides read TGCGCCAGCAGCTTGTCCAGGGAGACAGATACGCAGTATTTT.

The rearrangement uses TRBV14 and TRBJ1-1, with 7 bases aligning to TRBD1. There are 14 residues in the CDR3. Germline CDR1 SGHDN, CDR2 FVKESK. Trimming at V came to 3 bases and at J to 4 bases, leaving 5 bases not matched to a gene. CDR3 DNA sequence: TGTGCCAGCAGCCAGACAGGGTTGGCCACTGAAGCTTTCTTT. Translated: CASSQTGLATEAFF.

This clonotype was detected only a few times. V usage is TRBV6-1 and J usage is TRBJ2-5, with D hard to call. Trimming left V 6 bases short and J 1 base short, with 15 bases between. CDR1 and CDR2 from the germline V gene are MNHNS and SASEGT. The CDR3 is 15 amino acids. This CDR3 reads CASSGLTGGQETQYF. CDR3 nucleotide sequence: TGTGCCAGCAGCGGCTTAACGGGCGGCCAAGAGACCCAGTACTTC.

This clonotype has only a few counts. The chain has TRBV6-2 or TRBV6-3 and TRBJ1-2; 9 bases align to TRBD1. Trimming cost V 5 bases and J 8 bases; bases outside gene matches: 15. The CDR3 consists of 16 residues. From germline, CDR1 is MNHEY and CDR2 SVGEGT. The CDR3, as DNA: TGTGCCAGCAGTCCCGGGACAGGGTTATTGATTGGCGGCTACACCTTC. Amino acid sequence: CASSPGTGLLIGGYTF.

This clonotype was counted many times. The V call is TRBV5-1, the J call TRBJ1-4, with a tentative D call TRBD1 (6 bases). V lost 3 bases and J lost 5, with 20 bases in between. CDR3 length: 17 residues. CDR1 SGHRS and CDR2 YFSETQ come from the germline V gene. This CDR3 is CASSSNPLTGRNEKLFF. DNA of the CDR3: TGCGCCAGCAGCTCCAATCCTTTGACAGGACGAAATGAAAAACTGTTTTTT.

The sample holds a few counts of this clonotype. The chain links TRBV6-1 to TRBJ2-5; D remains unclear. The CDR3 length is 14 residues. CDR1 and CDR2 from the germline V gene are MNHNS and SASEGT. V lost 6 bases to trimming and J lost 1 base, with 12 bases between them. The CDR3 DNA sequence: TGTGCCAGCAGACCCGAGGTAGCCCAAGAGACCCAGTACTTC. Amino acids: CASRPEVAQETQYF.

The rearrangement joins TRBV20-1 to TRBJ2-1; the D is unclear. Trimming shortened V by 0 bases and J by 5 bases, and 11 bases separated the two germline ends. The length of the CDR3 is 14 residues. The germline CDR1 and CDR2 sequences are DFQATT and SNEGSKA (reference sequence). As DNA, the CDR3 is TGCAGTGCTAGAGATCGGTCCAACCACAATGAGCAGTTCTTC. Encoded protein: CSARDRSNHNEQFF.

This clonotype occurred many times. V usage is TRBV5-1 and J usage is TRBJ1-1; 8 bases map to TRBD1. Germline CDR1 reads SGHRS; CDR2 reads YFSETQ. CDR3 length: 13 residues. The ends lost 0 bases at V and 6 bases at J; junction bases unmatched: 1. In DNA form, the CDR3 reads TGCGCCAGCAGCTTGGGGGGACAGGCTGAAGCTTTCTTT. Encoded protein: CASSLGGQAEAFF. Complete variable domain (other parts from reference TRBV5-1 and TRBJ1-1): KAGVTQTPRYLIKTRGQQVTLSCSPISGHRSVSWYQQTPGQGLQFLFEYFSETQRNKGNFPGRFSGRQFSNSRSEMNVSTLELGDSALYLCASSLGGQAEAFFGQGTRLTVV.

J is TRBJ1-6 and V is TRBV7-9; 7 nucleotides align to TRBD1. The ends lost 4 bases at V and 4 bases at J; junction bases unmatched: 10. CDR1 and CDR2 from the germline V gene are SEHNR and FQNEAQ (reference sequence). This CDR3 is built from 17 residues. The CDR3 region has the DNA TGTGCCAGCAGCTACGGGAGCGGGACAGCTTATAATTCACCCCTCCACTTT. This codes for CASSYGSGTAYNSPLHF.

This clonotype was detected only a few times. The chain employs TRBV7-2 and TRBJ2-7; 8 positions agree with TRBD1. The CDR3 runs to 16 residues. V was clipped by 3 bases and J by 0 bases; unmatched bases: 7. Germline assignment: CDR1 SGHTA and CDR2 FQGNSA. The CDR3 loop reads CASSLVGDRISYEQYF. The CDR3 nucleotides read TGTGCCAGCAGCTTGGTAGGGGACAGGATCTCCTACGAGCAGTACTTC.

CDR3: CASSPGTSGRTYNEQFF. The CDR3, as DNA: TGTGCCAGCAGTCCCGGGACTAGCGGGAGAACCTACAATGAGCAGTTCTTC. The J gene is TRBJ2-1, the V gene TRBV14; 14 positions match TRBD2. The CDR3 is 17 amino acids. Looked up from germline, CDR1 is SGHDN and CDR2 is FVKESK. Trimming removed 6 bases from V and 2 bases from J; junction bases left unmatched: 6.

This clonotype was recorded a few times. The chain carries TRBV7-2 and TRBJ2-2; a possible D gene is TRBD2 (6 bases). Germline V gene lookup returns CDR1 SGHTA and CDR2 FQGNSA. V was shortened by 5 bases and J by 3 bases, with 19 bases between the two germline ends. CDR3 length: 17 amino acids. The CDR3 protein is CASSPTGAAGHTGELFF. The CDR3 DNA follows: TGTGCCAGCAGCCCTACCGGGGCGGCGGGACACACCGGGGAGCTGTTTTTT.

This rearrangement joins TRBV4-3 to TRBJ1-6; the D is unclear. The V gene lost 0 bases and the J gene lost 0 bases, with 9 bases spanning the gap. The CDR3 runs 17 residues. In germline, CDR1 is LGHNA, CDR2 YSLEER. The CDR3 nucleotides are TGCGCCAGCAGCCAAGATCTACAAAGCTCCTATAATTCACCCCTCCACTTT. It is translated as CASSQDLQSSYNSPLHF.

This chain joins TRBV18 and TRBJ2-3; D is perhaps TRBD2 (6 bases). The germline CDR1 and CDR2 sequences are KGHSH and LQKENI. There are 15 residues in the CDR3. V dropped 3 bases and J dropped 4 bases, with 14 bases sitting between them. The CDR3 DNA follows: TGTGCCAGCTCACCTCTCGCTAGCGTAGCAGATACGCAGTATTTT. It translates to CASSPLASVADTQYF.

This clonotype was detected many times. The chain couples TRBV12-3 or TRBV12-4 to TRBJ1-5; D remains ambiguous. The CDR3 extends over 13 amino acids. V was cut by 4 bases and J by 5 bases, with 9 bases left in between. The CDR3 nucleotides are TGTGCCAGCAGTTCCTTTCCATATCAGCCCCAGCATTTT. Protein sequence: CASSSFPYQPQHF.

This chain links TRBV7-8 with TRBJ2-3, with D perhaps TRBD2 (5 bases). The CDR3 is 13 amino acids. The germline CDR1 and CDR2 sequences are SGHVS and FQNEAQ. The ends were cut back, 1 base at V and 10 bases at J, with 12 bases in the middle. The CDR3 DNA follows: TGTGCCAGCAGCTTAGGTCTCCAGGAGGCGCAGTATTTT. It yields the protein CASSLGLQEAQYF.

This CDR3 is CATSRVTGELFF. CDR3 in DNA: TGTGCCACCAGCAGGGTCACCGGGGAGCTGTTTTTT. This sequence joins TRBV24-1 and TRBJ2-2; a weak D match, TRBD1 (5 bases). The CDR3 length is 12 residues. CDR1 is KGHDR and CDR2 is SFDVKD in the germline V gene. The V end was cut by 7 bases, the J end by 4 bases, with 6 bases between.

This clonotype has more than one count but fewer than ten. The rearrangement joins TRBV4-1 to TRBJ1-2, with 9 bases identical to TRBD1. The CDR3 covers 15 residues. Germline lookup yields CDR1 MGHRA and CDR2 YSYEKL. The J segment lost 2 bases and the V segment lost 2 bases, leaving 3 bases of the junction unmatched. This CDR3 reads CASSQTGTGNYGYTF. The CDR3 DNA is TGCGCCAGCAGCCAAACCGGGACAGGGAACTATGGCTACACCTTC.

The V gene is TRBV9, the J gene TRBJ2-7, with TRBD2 matching 10 bases. The V gene end was trimmed by 3 bases and the J gene end by 9 bases; junction bases not matched to a gene: 12. The length of the CDR3 is 15 residues. CDR1 is SGDLS and CDR2 is YYNGEE in the germline V gene. CDR3 nucleotides: TGTGCCAGCAGCGCCTCCGGGACTAGCGCTTCGGTGCAGTACTTC. This translates into CASSASGTSASVQYF.

This clonotype was seen many times. The chain couples TRBV21-1 to TRBJ2-1; the table assigns TRBD2, which was not confirmed against the DNA. TRBV21-1 is labeled a pseudogene. This CDR3 is built from 21 residues. The CDR3 DNA reads TGTGCCAGCAGCAAAGTCAGGATAGCGGGCCCCTTAACACCCTCCTACAATGAGCAGTTCTTC. Its translation: CASSKVRIAGPLTPSYNEQFF.

The rearrangement links TRBV28 to TRBJ2-7; TRBD2 is a possible D gene (6 bases). V was clipped by 3 bases and J by 4 bases, with 31 bases between them. Germline V gives CDR1 MDHEN, CDR2 SYDVKM. The CDR3 has 20 amino acids. The CDR3 sequence is CASSFTNDQAYGGTPYEQYF. In DNA form, the CDR3 reads TGTGCCAGCAGTTTCACTAATGATCAGGCTTATGGCGGGACCCCTTACGAGCAGTACTTC.

This clonotype was counted ten times or more. The chain is built from TRBV29-1 and TRBJ2-7, with D unresolved. With 4 bases removed from V and 1 base from J, the gap between germline ends came to 8 bases. This CDR3 is 12 amino acids long. Germline CDR1 SQVTM, CDR2 ANQGSEA. CDR3 loop: CSVGSRSYEQYF. The CDR3 DNA reads as TGCAGCGTTGGTAGCAGGTCCTACGAGCAGTACTTC.

This clonotype has only a few counts. The junction and the germline gene differ at one end; a read error may be behind it. The J gene is TRBJ2-7, the V gene TRBV7-2; TRBD1 agrees at 9 bases. Germline CDR1 SGHTA, CDR2 FQGNSA. The CDR3 contains 15 residues. The CDR3 DNA reads TGTGCCAGCAGCTTAGGAAGTGGTGGGACAGGGACGCCTACCTTC. It encodes CASSLGSGGTGTPTF.

This clonotype was counted between two and nine times. The chain joins TRBV3-1 to TRBJ2-2; D may be TRBD1 or TRBD2 (7 bases each). Germline CDR1 and CDR2: LGHDT and YNNKEL (reference sequence). This CDR3 is built from 18 residues. Trimming left V 1 base short and J 6 bases short, with 21 bases between. In nucleotides, the CDR3 is TGTGCCAGCAGCCAAGTCTTCCCCAGGGGGGGCGTCGCCGGGGAGCTGTTTTTT. This translates into CASSQVFPRGGVAGELFF.

The chain combines TRBV11-1 with TRBJ2-7; D is uncertain. V dropped 5 bases and J dropped 5 bases, with 16 bases sitting between them. Germline assignment: CDR1 SGHAT and CDR2 FQDESV (reference sequence). The CDR3 is 14 residues long. The CDR3 bases are TGTGCCAGCAGCGAAGCCCCAGGTTCCCACGAGCAGTACTTC. This encodes CASSEAPGSHEQYF.